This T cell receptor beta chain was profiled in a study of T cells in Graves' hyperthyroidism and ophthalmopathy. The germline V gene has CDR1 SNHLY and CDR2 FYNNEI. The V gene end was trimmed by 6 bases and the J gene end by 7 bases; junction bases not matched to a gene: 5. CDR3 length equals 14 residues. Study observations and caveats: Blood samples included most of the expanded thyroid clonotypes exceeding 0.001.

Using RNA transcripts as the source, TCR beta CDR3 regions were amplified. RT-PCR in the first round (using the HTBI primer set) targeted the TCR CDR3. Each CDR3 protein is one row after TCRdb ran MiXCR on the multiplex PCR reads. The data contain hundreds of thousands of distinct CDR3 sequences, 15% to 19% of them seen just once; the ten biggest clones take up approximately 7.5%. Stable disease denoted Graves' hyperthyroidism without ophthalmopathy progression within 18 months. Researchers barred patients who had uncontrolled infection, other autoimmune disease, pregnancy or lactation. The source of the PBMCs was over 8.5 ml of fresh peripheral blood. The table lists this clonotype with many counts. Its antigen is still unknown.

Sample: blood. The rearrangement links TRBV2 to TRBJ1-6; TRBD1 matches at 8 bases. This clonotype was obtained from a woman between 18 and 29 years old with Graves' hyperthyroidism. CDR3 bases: TGTGCCAGCAGGAGACAGGGGATAAATTCACCCCTCCACTTT. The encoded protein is CASRRQGINSPLHF.